This T cell receptor beta chain was profiled in a study of blood T cell repertoires in COVID-19. Clones were sequenced by immunoSEQ multiplex PCR, and TCRdb holds only the in-frame ones, with some missing. The profile shows more than 350,000 clones, approximately 90% of them singletons. The V end was cut by 7 bases, the J end by 3 bases, with 15 bases between. The CDR3 has 13 amino acids. Looked up from germline, CDR1 is SQVTM and CDR2 is ANQGSEA. The rearrangement joins TRBV29-1 to TRBJ1-1, with D uncertain. The specimen was PBMCs or T cells enriched from blood (not recorded which). This sequence originates from a young man who had recovered from COVID-19. CDR3 protein: CSATPPGYTEAFF. The CDR3 DNA follows: TGCAGCGCCACCCCGCCGGGTTACACTGAAGCTTTCTTT.